The source of this TCR beta chain is a study of cytomegalovirus exposure and HLA in healthy donors. Overall study: A subsequent analysis stated that the roughly 130 validation repertoires were run on the same platform as the roughly 670 first-cohort repertoires. General observations from the study: Cytomegalovirus association was assigned to 170 or so TCR beta chains. Some public TCRs appeared in many individuals, while most sequences were rare.

The CDR3 spans 17 residues. Germline V gene sequence: CDR1 MGHRA, CDR2 YSYEKL. The J segment lost 1 base and the V segment lost 1 base, leaving 6 bases of the junction unmatched. Libraries were prepared by immunoSEQ multiplex PCR; TCRdb keeps only in-frame clonotypes and omits some of them. The repertoire holds over 120,000 clones, with 85% to 90% as singletons. In its sample, this clone was seen once. The antigen is undetermined. Sequences were obtained from PBMCs. The sequence was obtained from a woman aged 30 to 39 in good health and CMV-seropositive. V is TRBV4-1 and J is TRBJ2-1; TRBD2 matches 8 bases. The CDR3 DNA sequence: TGCGCCAGCAGCCAAGTTCCTACTAGCGGTTCCTACAATGAGCAGTTCTTC. It encodes CASSQVPTSGSYNEQFF.